This passage covers 7 T cell receptor beta chains from one sample sequenced in a study of T-cell reconstitution after alpha-beta-depleted transplantation in children. Using unique molecular identifiers, the investigators prepared the TCRbeta library. MiXCR, run by TCRdb on the PCR reads, gives a single entry per CDR3 protein. The repertoire holds about 830,000 distinct CDR3 sequences, around 15% seen once, with 5% in the top ten. The material was PBMCs, mostly from graft donor cells, obtained 360 days after TCRalphabeta/CD19-depleted stem cell transplant. All receptors come from a male patient younger than 18 who had a stem cell transplant for acute lymphoblastic leukemia, so the T cells may come from the graft donor.

The chain uses TRBV5-1 and TRBJ1-2; 9 bases line up with TRBD1. CDR1 is SGHRS and CDR2 is YFSETQ in the germline V gene. The CDR3 consists of 17 residues. V lost 3 bases, J lost 2 bases, and 11 bases stayed unmatched. The CDR3 region is CASSSPTGTGRNYGYTF. CDR3 DNA sequence: TGCGCCAGCAGCTCCCCTACCGGGACAGGGAGAAACTATGGCTACACCTTC.

The genes are TRBV5-1 and TRBJ2-3; D is undetermined. The CDR3 consists of 15 residues. Germline loops: CDR1 SGHRS, CDR2 YFSETQ. V was shortened by 0 bases and J by 2 bases, with 10 bases between the two germline ends. The CDR3 here is CASSLGPGPTDTQYF. As DNA, the CDR3 is TGCGCCAGCAGCTTGGGCCCGGGCCCCACAGATACGCAGTATTTT.

The rearrangement links TRBV7-6 to TRBJ2-7; 10 bases are shared with TRBD1. Germline V gives CDR1 SGHVS, CDR2 FNYEAQ. The J segment lost 5 bases and the V segment lost 5 bases, leaving 9 bases of the junction unmatched. This CDR3 region has 15 residues. The CDR3 here is CASSGTRDRGNEQYF. The CDR3 DNA follows: TGTGCCAGCAGCGGGACTCGGGACAGGGGTAACGAGCAGTACTTC.

The chain is built from TRBV18 and TRBJ2-5; D possibly corresponds to TRBD2 (5 bases). Germline CDR1 KGHSH, CDR2 LQKENI. The CDR3 extends over 15 amino acids. The V and J ends lost 1 base and 0 bases respectively, with 9 bases between them. The CDR3 sequence: CASSPQRVDQETQYF. The CDR3 DNA reads as TGTGCCAGCTCACCACAGAGGGTCGACCAAGAGACCCAGTACTTC.

Many counts were recorded for this clonotype. The chain carries TRBV7-9 and TRBJ2-3; 8 bases map to TRBD2. The V gene end was trimmed by 6 bases and the J gene end by 2 bases; junction bases not matched to a gene: 7. This CDR3 contains 15 residues. Looked up from germline, CDR1 is SEHNR and CDR2 is FQNEAQ (reference sequence). The chain's CDR3 is CASSSGTSHTDTQYF. DNA of the CDR3: TGTGCCAGCAGTTCCGGGACTAGTCACACAGATACGCAGTATTTT. The full variable domain, with the rest looked up from reference TRBV7-9 and TRBJ2-3, is DTGVSQNPRHKITKRGQNVTFRCDPISEHNRLYWYRQTLGQGPEFLTYFQNEAQLEKSRLLSDRFSAERPKGSFSTLEIQRTEQGDSAMYLCASSSGTSHTDTQYFGPGTRLTVL.

Many counts were recorded for this clonotype. The chain recombines TRBV5-1 with TRBJ2-1; TRBD2 agrees at 8 bases. The CDR3 runs to 16 residues. CDR1 SGHRS and CDR2 YFSETQ come from the germline V gene. Trimming cost V 2 bases and J 6 bases; bases outside gene matches: 10. The CDR3 spells CASSFPQRERGNEQFF. In DNA form, the CDR3 reads TGCGCCAGCAGCTTTCCACAGCGGGAGAGGGGCAATGAGCAGTTCTTC. The entire variable domain, with the rest obtained from reference TRBV5-1 and TRBJ2-1, is as follows: KAGVTQTPRYLIKTRGQQVTLSCSPISGHRSVSWYQQTPGQGLQFLFEYFSETQRNKGNFPGRFSGRQFSNSRSEMNVSTLELGDSALYLCASSFPQRERGNEQFFGPGTRLTVL.

This clonotype has a handful of counts. The gene calls are TRBV5-1 and TRBJ2-2; tentatively, D is TRBD2 (6 bases). V lost 0 bases and J lost 3, with 15 bases in between. The CDR3 is 17 residues long. Germline V lookup: CDR1 SGHRS, CDR2 YFSETQ. The CDR3 coding sequence is TGCGCCAGCAGCTTGGCCAGGTTCTCTAGCGACACCGGGGAGCTGTTTTTT. The encoded protein is CASSLARFSSDTGELFF.